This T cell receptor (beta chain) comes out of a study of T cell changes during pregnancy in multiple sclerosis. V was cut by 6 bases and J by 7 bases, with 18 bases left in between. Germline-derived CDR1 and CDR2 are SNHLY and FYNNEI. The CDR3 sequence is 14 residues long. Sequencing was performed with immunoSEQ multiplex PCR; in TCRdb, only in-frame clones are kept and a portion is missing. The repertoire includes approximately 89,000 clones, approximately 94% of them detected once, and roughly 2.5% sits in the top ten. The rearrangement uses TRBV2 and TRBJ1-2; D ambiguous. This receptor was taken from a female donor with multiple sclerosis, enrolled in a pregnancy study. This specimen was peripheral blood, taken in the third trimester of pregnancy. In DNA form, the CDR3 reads TGTGCCAGCAGCTTCGAGTCCCCTATATCTGGCTACACCTTC. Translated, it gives CASSFESPISGYTF.